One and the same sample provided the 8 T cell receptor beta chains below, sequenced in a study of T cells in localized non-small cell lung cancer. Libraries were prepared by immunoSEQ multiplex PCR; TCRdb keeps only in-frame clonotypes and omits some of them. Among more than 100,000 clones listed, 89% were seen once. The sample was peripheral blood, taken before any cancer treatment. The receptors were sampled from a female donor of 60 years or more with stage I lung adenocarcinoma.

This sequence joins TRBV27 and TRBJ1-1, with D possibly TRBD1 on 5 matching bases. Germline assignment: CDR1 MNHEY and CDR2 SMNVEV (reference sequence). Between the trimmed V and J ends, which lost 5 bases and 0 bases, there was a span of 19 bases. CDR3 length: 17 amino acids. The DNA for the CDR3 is TGTGCCAGCAGTCATGGCTGGGTAGAGGGGATGAACACTGAAGCTTTCTTT. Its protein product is CASSHGWVEGMNTEAFF.

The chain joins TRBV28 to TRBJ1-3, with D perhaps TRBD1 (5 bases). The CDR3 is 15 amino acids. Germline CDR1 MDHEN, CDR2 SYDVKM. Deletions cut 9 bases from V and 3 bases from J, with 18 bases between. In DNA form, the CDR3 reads TGTGCCAGTCCGTTGCGGGACGGAGTTGGAAACACCATATATTTT. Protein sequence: CASPLRDGVGNTIYF.

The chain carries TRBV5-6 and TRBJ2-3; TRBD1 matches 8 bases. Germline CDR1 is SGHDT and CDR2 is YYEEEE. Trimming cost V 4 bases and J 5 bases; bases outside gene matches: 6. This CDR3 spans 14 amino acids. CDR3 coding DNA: TGTGCCAGCAGCCCAGGGGGCGCCGTAGATACGCAGTATTTT. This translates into CASSPGGAVDTQYF.

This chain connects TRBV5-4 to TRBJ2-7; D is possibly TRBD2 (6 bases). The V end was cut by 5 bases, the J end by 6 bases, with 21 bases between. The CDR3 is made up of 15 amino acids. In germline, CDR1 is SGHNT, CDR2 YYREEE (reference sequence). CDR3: CASSPDGRVGSEQYF. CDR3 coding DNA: TGTGCCAGCAGTCCGGACGGGAGAGTGGGGAGCGAGCAGTACTTC.

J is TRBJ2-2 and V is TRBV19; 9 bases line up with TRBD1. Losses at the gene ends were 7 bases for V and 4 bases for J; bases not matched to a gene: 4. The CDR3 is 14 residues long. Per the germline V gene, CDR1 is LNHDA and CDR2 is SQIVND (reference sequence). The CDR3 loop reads CASKTGQGTGELFF. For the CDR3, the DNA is TGTGCCAGTAAAACGGGACAGGGCACCGGGGAGCTGTTTTTT.

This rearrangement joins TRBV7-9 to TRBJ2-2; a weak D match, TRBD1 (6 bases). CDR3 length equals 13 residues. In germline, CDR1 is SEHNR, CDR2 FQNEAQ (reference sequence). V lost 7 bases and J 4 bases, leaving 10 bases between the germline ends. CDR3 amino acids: CASKDSGTGELFF. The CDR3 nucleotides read TGTGCCAGCAAGGACAGTGGCACCGGGGAGCTGTTTTTT.

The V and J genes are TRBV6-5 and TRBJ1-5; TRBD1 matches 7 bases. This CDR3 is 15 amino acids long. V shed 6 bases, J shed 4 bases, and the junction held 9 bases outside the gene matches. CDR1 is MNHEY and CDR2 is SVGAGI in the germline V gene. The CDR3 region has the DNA TGTGCCAGCAGAGCTAACAGGGGATCTAATCAGCCCCAGCATTTT. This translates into CASRANRGSNQPQHF.

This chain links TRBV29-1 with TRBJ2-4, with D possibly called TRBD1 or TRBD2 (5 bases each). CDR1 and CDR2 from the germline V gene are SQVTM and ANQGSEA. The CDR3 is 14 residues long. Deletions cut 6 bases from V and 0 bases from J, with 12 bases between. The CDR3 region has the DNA TGCAGCGTCTGGGACGGTCTAGCCAAAAACATTCAGTACTTC. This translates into CSVWDGLAKNIQYF.